What follows describes a single T cell receptor beta chain. What it recognizes is unknown. The data were obtained in a study of cytotoxic CD8 clonotypes in ibrutinib-treated CLL. Whole-study context: There were about 12 relapsed/refractory patients and some 15 treatment-naive patients, and roughly 18 were IGHV unmutated.

Using immunoSEQ multiplex PCR, the repertoire was profiled, and TCRdb retains in-frame clones only, with some absent. The sample gives 150,000 or so clones, about 84% of which show up once; 7.5% to 8% is in the top ten. CDR1 is MDHEN and CDR2 is SYDVKM in the germline V gene. The CDR3 runs 17 residues. Between the trimmed V and J ends, which lost 4 bases and 1 base, there was a span of 17 bases. Study-wide results and limits: Clonality showed a rise at ibrutinib response that reversed toward baseline at progression.

The receptor comes from a human donor with chronic lymphocytic leukemia. Sequences were derived from PBMCs, sampled after 36 months of ibrutinib treatment. The rearrangement links TRBV28 to TRBJ1-5; D might be TRBD1 (6 bases). The CDR3 DNA reads TGTGCCAGCAGTTCCAGGGGAGAAAGTTTGAGCAATCAGCCCCAGCATTTT. Translating it yields CASSSRGESLSNQPQHF.